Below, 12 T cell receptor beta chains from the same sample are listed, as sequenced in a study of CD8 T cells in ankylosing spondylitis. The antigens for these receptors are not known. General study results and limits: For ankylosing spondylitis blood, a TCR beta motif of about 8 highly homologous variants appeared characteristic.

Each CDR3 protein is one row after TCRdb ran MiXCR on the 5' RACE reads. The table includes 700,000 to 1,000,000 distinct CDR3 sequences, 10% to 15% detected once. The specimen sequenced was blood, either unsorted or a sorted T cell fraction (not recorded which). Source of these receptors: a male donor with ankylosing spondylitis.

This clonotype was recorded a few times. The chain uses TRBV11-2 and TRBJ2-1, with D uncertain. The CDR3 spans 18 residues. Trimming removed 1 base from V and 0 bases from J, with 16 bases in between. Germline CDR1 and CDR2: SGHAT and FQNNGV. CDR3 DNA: TGTGCCAGCAGCTTAGTTCTCCCGTCGCATAGCTCCTACAATGAGCAGTTCTTC. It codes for CASSLVLPSHSSYNEQFF.

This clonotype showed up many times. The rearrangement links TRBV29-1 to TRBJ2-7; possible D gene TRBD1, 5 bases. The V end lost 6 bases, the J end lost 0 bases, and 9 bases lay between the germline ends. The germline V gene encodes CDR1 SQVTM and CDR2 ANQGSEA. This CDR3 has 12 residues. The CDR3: CSVTGSSYEQYF. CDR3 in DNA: TGCAGCGTAACAGGTAGCTCCTACGAGCAGTACTTC.

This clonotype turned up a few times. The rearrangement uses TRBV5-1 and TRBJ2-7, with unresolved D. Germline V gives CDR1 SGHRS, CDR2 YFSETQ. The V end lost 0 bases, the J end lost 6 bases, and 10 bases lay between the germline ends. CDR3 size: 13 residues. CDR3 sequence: CASSLGTVGEQYF. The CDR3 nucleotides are TGCGCCAGCAGCTTGGGAACGGTGGGCGAGCAGTACTTC.

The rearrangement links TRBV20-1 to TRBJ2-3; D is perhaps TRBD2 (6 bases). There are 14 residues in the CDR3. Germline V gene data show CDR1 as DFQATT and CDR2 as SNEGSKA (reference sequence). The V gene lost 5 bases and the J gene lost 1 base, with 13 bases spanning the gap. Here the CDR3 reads CSAPIAARTDTQYF. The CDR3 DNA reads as TGCAGTGCTCCCATAGCGGCCCGCACAGATACGCAGTATTTT.

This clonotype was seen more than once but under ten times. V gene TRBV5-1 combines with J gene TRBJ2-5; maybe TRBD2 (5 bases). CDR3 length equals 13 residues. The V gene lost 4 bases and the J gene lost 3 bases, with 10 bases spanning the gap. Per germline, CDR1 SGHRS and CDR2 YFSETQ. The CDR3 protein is CASSLSAEETQYF. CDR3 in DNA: TGCGCCAGCAGCCTTAGCGCTGAAGAGACCCAGTACTTC.

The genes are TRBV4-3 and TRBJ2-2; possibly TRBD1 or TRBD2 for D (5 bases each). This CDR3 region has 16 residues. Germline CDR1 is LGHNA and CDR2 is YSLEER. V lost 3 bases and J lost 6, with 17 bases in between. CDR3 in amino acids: CASSQEEGPYAGELFF. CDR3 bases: TGCGCCAGCAGCCAGGAAGAGGGGCCTTATGCCGGGGAGCTGTTTTTT.

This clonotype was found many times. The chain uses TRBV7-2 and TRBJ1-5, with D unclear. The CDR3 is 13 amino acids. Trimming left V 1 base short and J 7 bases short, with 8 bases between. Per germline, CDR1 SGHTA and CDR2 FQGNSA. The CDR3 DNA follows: TGTGCCAGCAGCTTAGGGTTCCGGCAGCCCCAGCATTTT. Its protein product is CASSLGFRQPQHF.

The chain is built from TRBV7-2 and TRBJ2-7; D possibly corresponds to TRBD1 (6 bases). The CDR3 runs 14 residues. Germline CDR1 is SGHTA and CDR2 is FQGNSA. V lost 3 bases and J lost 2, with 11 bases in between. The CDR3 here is CASSFLQGTYEQYF. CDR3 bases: TGTGCCAGCAGCTTCTTACAGGGTACCTACGAGCAGTACTTC.

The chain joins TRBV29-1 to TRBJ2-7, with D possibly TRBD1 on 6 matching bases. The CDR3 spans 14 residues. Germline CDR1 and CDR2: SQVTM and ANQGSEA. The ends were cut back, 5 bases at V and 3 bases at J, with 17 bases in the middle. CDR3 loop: CSVLRGTGFYEQYF. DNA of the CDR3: TGCAGCGTTCTAAGGGGTACAGGGTTCTACGAGCAGTACTTC.

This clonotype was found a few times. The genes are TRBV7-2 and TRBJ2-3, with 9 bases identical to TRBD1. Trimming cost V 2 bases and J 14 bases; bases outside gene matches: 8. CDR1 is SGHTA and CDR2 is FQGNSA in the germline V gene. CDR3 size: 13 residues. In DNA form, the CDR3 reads TGTGCCAGCAGCTTAAGACCTGGGACAGGGCGGTATTTT. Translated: CASSLRPGTGRYF.

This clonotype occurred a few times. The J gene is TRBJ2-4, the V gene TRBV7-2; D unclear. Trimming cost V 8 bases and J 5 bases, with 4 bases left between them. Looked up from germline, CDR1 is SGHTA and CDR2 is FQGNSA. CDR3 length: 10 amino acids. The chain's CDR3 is CASVENIQYF. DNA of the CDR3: TGTGCCAGCGTCGAAAACATTCAGTACTTC.

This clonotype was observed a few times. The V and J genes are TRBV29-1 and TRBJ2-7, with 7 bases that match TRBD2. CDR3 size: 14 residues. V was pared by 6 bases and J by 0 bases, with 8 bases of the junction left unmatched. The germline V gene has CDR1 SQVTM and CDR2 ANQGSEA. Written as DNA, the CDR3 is TGCAGCGTCTTAACGGGAGGCGCCTCCTACGAGCAGTACTTC. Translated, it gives CSVLTGGASYEQYF.